The 22 T cell receptor beta chains below come from one sample, sequenced in a study of CD8+ T cells in alopecia areata. Sample treatment: oral pan-JAK inhibitor, 5-10 mg twice daily. Extracted RNA was reverse transcribed, and the resulting cDNA served as sequencing template. Clones were read by immunoSEQ multiplex PCR, and TCRdb kept only the in-frame ones, dropping some. The table records under 350,000 clones, 55% to 70% of them present only once. The sequencing used CD4+ T cells sorted from blood, collected at week 24, from a patient treated with tofacitinib. These receptors were obtained from a human donor with alopecia areata.

This clone was found once. This chain connects TRBV11-2 to TRBJ2-7, with a weak D call TRBD2 (6 bases). The CDR3 is made up of 14 amino acids. Germline V gene sequence: CDR1 SGHAT, CDR2 FQNNGV. V shed 7 bases and J shed 4 bases, with 17 bases lying between them. Written as DNA, the CDR3 is TGTGCCAGCACCCCAGCGGGTTCGAGGTACGAGCAGTACTTC. This gives the protein CASTPAGSRYEQYF.

The chain uses TRBV28 and TRBJ2-7; 7 bases fit TRBD1. Germline CDR1 and CDR2: MDHEN and SYDVKM. This CDR3 comprises 14 residues. With 5 bases clipped from V and 3 bases from J, the junction kept 7 bases outside the gene matches. CDR3 region: CASSLPGQIYEQYF. The CDR3 nucleotides are TGTGCCAGCAGTCTACCGGGACAGATCTACGAGCAGTACTTC. The full variable domain, its missing parts supplied by reference TRBV28 and TRBJ2-7, is DVKVTQSSRYLVKRTGEKVFLECVQDMDHENMFWYRQDPGLGLRLIYFSYDVKMKEKGDIPEGYSVSREKKERFSLILESASTNQTSMYLCASSLPGQIYEQYFGPGTRLTVT.

The chain recombines TRBV30 with TRBJ1-1; no reliable D call. CDR3 size: 13 residues. The V end was cut by 1 base, the J end by 1 base, with 7 bases between. Germline values: CDR1 GTSNPN, CDR2 SVGIG (reference sequence). Written as DNA, the CDR3 is TGTGCCTGGAGTGGTTCCGGGAACACTGAAGCTTTCTTT. It specifies CAWSGSGNTEAFF.

This clone was observed a few times. J is TRBJ2-3 and V is TRBV19; 7 nucleotides align to TRBD2. Per the germline V gene, CDR1 is LNHDA and CDR2 is SQIVND (reference sequence). V shed 3 bases, J shed 5 bases, and the junction held 8 bases outside the gene matches. This CDR3 has 15 amino acids. The CDR3 coding sequence is TGTGCCAGTAGTATGGGAGCGGGGTACAGAGATACGCAGTATTTT. Protein: CASSMGAGYRDTQYF.

The J gene is TRBJ1-2, the V gene TRBV4-1; D gene uncertain. V shed 0 bases and J shed 2 bases, with 7 bases lying between them. CDR1 is MGHRA, CDR2 YSYEKL, per germline. The CDR3 loop spans 14 amino acids. The CDR3 DNA sequence: TGCGCCAGCAGCCAAGAGCGGGCGAACTATGGCTACACCTTC. Its protein product is CASSQERANYGYTF.

The rearrangement links TRBV2 to TRBJ2-3; D uncertain. V lost 6 bases to trimming and J lost 0 bases, with 13 bases between them. This CDR3 contains 15 residues. The germline V gene encodes CDR1 SNHLY and CDR2 FYNNEI. This CDR3 reads CASRRGPTSTDTQYF. The CDR3 bases are TGTGCCAGCAGGAGAGGACCGACTAGCACAGATACGCAGTATTTT.

The table lists this clone with a few counts. The chain is built from TRBV15 and TRBJ2-3; TRBD1 agrees at 8 bases. CDR1 is LNHNV and CDR2 is YYDKDF in the germline V gene (reference sequence). The junction had 4 bases not matched to a gene; V was cut back by 6 bases and J by 2 bases. This CDR3 has 14 residues. The CDR3 nucleotides are TGTGCCACCAGGCTGGACAGGGCCACAGATACGCAGTATTTT. Protein sequence: CATRLDRATDTQYF.

This clone was seen a few times. This chain joins TRBV2 and TRBJ2-1, with D perhaps TRBD2 (6 bases). The germline V and J ends were trimmed by 6 bases and 5 bases, with 11 bases remaining between them. CDR1 and CDR2 (germline): SNHLY, FYNNEI. This CDR3 has 13 amino acids. The CDR3 sequence: CASSPGTHNEQFF. CDR3 coding DNA: TGTGCCAGCAGCCCCGGGACTCACAATGAGCAGTTCTTC. Supplemented by reference TRBV2 and TRBJ2-1, the full variable domain reads EPEVTQTPSHQVTQMGQEVILRCVPISNHLYFYWYRQILGQKVEFLVSFYNNEISEKSEIFDDQFSVERPDGSNFTLKIRSTKLEDSAMYFCASSPGTHNEQFFGPGTRLTVL.

The chain carries TRBV30 and TRBJ2-1; D ambiguous. The CDR3 spans 13 residues. Trimming took off 3 bases at V and 0 bases at J, with 6 bases between the two ends. Germline V gives CDR1 GTSNPN, CDR2 SVGIG (reference sequence). CDR3 sequence (DNA): TGTGCCTGGAGGGTCAGCTCCTACAATGAGCAGTTCTTC. It yields the protein CAWRVSSYNEQFF.

V and J are TRBV30 and TRBJ1-2; D possibly corresponds to TRBD1 (6 bases). The germline V gene encodes CDR1 GTSNPN and CDR2 SVGIG (reference sequence). Trimming stripped 8 bases from V and 8 bases from J, with 18 bases between. The CDR3 loop spans 12 amino acids. DNA for the CDR3: TGTGCCCGCAGACAGGATCTATCAGGCTACACCTTC. Its protein product is CARRQDLSGYTF.

The chain carries TRBV30 and TRBJ1-2; D might be TRBD1 (5 bases). Germline assignment: CDR1 GTSNPN and CDR2 SVGIG (reference sequence). The V gene lost 1 base and the J gene lost 3 bases, with 12 bases spanning the gap. This CDR3 is 14 amino acids long. This CDR3 reads CAWSGDPRDYGYTF. CDR3 coding DNA: TGTGCCTGGAGTGGGGACCCCCGGGACTATGGCTACACCTTC.

V usage is TRBV6-1 and J usage is TRBJ1-5, with D maybe TRBD1 (6 bases). The germline V gene encodes CDR1 MNHNS and CDR2 SASEGT. V shed 6 bases and J shed 5 bases, with 11 bases lying between them. This CDR3 has 13 residues. In DNA form, the CDR3 reads TGTGCCAGCAGCCAGGGGAGCGATCAGCCCCAGCATTTT. It yields the protein CASSQGSDQPQHF.

The chain couples TRBV28 to TRBJ2-1; TRBD1 matches at 8 bases. J gave up 5 bases and V 4 bases, and 13 bases lay outside the gene matches. The germline V gene encodes CDR1 MDHEN and CDR2 SYDVKM. CDR3 size: 17 residues. CDR3 region: CASSSTGDPRRDNEQFF. The CDR3 DNA reads TGTGCCAGCAGTTCGACAGGGGACCCCCGGAGAGACAATGAGCAGTTCTTC.

The rearrangement links TRBV6-5 to TRBJ1-1; no clear D. CDR3 size: 13 residues. Germline CDR1 reads MNHEY; CDR2 reads SVGAGI. The germline V and J ends were trimmed by 5 bases and 1 base, with 8 bases remaining between them. The CDR3 loop is CASSERGNTEAFF. The CDR3 DNA reads TGTGCCAGCAGTGAAAGAGGGAACACTGAAGCTTTCTTT.

This clone was recorded once. The chain employs TRBV5-1 and TRBJ2-7, with a weak D call TRBD1 (5 bases). This CDR3 has 13 residues. The V end lost 0 bases, the J end lost 5 bases, and 9 bases lay between the germline ends. CDR1 and CDR2 from the germline V gene are SGHRS and YFSETQ. CDR3 coding DNA: TGCGCCAGCAGCTTGGAGGGGTTGGACGAGCAGTACTTC. This gives the protein CASSLEGLDEQYF. Full variable domain (remainder filled in from reference TRBV5-1 and TRBJ2-7): KAGVTQTPRYLIKTRGQQVTLSCSPISGHRSVSWYQQTPGQGLQFLFEYFSETQRNKGNFPGRFSGRQFSNSRSEMNVSTLELGDSALYLCASSLEGLDEQYFGPGTRLTVT.

The rearrangement joins TRBV28 to TRBJ2-7; no definite D call. Between the trimmed V and J ends, which lost 2 bases and 0 bases, there was a span of 8 bases. Looked up from germline, CDR1 is MDHEN and CDR2 is SYDVKM. The length of the CDR3 is 14 residues. The CDR3 DNA sequence: TGTGCCAGCAGTTTAGTAGTGCCCTCCTACGAGCAGTACTTC. Encoded protein: CASSLVVPSYEQYF.

The chain links TRBV5-1 to TRBJ2-6; D ambiguous. The CDR3 extends over 14 amino acids. Germline V gives CDR1 SGHRS, CDR2 YFSETQ. Trimming shortened V by 3 bases and J by 2 bases, and 6 bases separated the two germline ends. This CDR3 reads CASSSNPGANVLTF. The CDR3 DNA is TGCGCCAGCAGCTCCAATCCTGGGGCCAACGTCCTGACTTTC.

The rearrangement joins TRBV30 to TRBJ2-1, with 8 bases matching TRBD2. The CDR3 extends over 18 amino acids. V lost 0 bases and J lost 4; bases outside the gene matches: 14. Germline V lookup: CDR1 GTSNPN, CDR2 SVGIG (reference sequence). CDR3 DNA: TGTGCCTGGAGTGTACGCGGGGGGCTCGTCAACGTTTACAATGAGCAGTTCTTC. Its protein product is CAWSVRGGLVNVYNEQFF.

This clone was seen once. The chain is built from TRBV7-2 and TRBJ2-5; D remains ambiguous. In germline, CDR1 is SGHTA, CDR2 FQGNSA. The CDR3 is made up of 15 amino acids. V was pared by 4 bases and J by 5 bases, with 17 bases between. CDR3 coding DNA: TGTGCCAGCAGCTCCCCTGGAAAGGGTCGCGAGACCCAGTACTTC. Protein product: CASSSPGKGRETQYF.

V and J are TRBV6-5 and TRBJ2-1, with 10 bases that match TRBD1. This CDR3 is built from 15 residues. Germline V CDR1 and CDR2: MNHEY, SVGAGI. J gave up 6 bases and V 8 bases, and 10 bases lay outside the gene matches. CDR3 loop: CASWAGTGAVNEQFF. CDR3 bases: TGTGCCAGCTGGGCCGGGACAGGGGCCGTCAATGAGCAGTTCTTC.

V is TRBV2 and J is TRBJ2-5, with D perhaps TRBD1 (6 bases). The CDR3 contains 13 residues. CDR1 SNHLY and CDR2 FYNNEI come from the germline V gene. Trimming removed 7 bases at V and 0 bases at J, with 9 bases between. The chain's CDR3 is CASKRDNQETQYF. The DNA of the CDR3 is TGTGCCAGCAAAAGGGACAACCAAGAGACCCAGTACTTC.

The chain has TRBV29-1 and TRBJ2-7; D remains ambiguous. Germline CDR1 SQVTM, CDR2 ANQGSEA. V lost 1 base to trimming and J lost 3 bases, with 10 bases between them. The CDR3 contains 13 residues. The CDR3 DNA reads as TGCAGCGTTGAAGGGCAGGCCCTCTACGAGCAGTACTTC. Its translation is CSVEGQALYEQYF.